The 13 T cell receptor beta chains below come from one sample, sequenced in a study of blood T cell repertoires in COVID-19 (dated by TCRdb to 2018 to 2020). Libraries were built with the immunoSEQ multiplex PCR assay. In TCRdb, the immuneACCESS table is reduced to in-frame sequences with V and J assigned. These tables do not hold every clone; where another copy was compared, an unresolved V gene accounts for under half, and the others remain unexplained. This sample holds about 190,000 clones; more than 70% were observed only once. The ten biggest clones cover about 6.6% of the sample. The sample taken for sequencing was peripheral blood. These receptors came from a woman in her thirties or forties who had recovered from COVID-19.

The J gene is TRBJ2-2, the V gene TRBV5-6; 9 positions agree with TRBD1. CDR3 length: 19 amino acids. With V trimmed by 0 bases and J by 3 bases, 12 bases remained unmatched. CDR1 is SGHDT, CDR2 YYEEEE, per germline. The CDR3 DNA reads TGTGCCAGCAGCTTGGGAGTTATTTCGACAGGGGGTGACACCGGGGAGCTGTTTTTT. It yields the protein CASSLGVISTGGDTGELFF.

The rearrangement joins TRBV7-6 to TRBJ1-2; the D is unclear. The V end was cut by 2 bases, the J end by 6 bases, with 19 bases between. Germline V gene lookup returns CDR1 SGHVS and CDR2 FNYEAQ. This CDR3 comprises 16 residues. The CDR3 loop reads CASSLNPPGGNDGYTF. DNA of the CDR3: TGTGCCAGCAGCTTAAACCCCCCGGGAGGAAATGATGGCTACACCTTC.

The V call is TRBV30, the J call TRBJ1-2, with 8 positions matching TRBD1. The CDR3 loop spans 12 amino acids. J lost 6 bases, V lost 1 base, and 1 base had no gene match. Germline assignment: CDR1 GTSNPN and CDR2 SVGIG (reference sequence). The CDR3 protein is CAWSETGDGYTF. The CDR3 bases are TGTGCCTGGAGTGAGACAGGGGATGGCTACACCTTC.

CDR3 coding DNA: TGTGCCATCTCTTGGGGCGGGAGTCACCTCGGGGGAGATACGCAGTATTTT. This sequence encodes CAISWGGSHLGGDTQYF. The chain joins TRBV10-3 to TRBJ2-3; TRBD2 agrees at 7 bases. Germline V gene data show CDR1 as ENHRY and CDR2 as SYGVKD. V dropped 8 bases and J dropped 5; count of bases not matched to a gene: 19. This CDR3 spans 17 amino acids.

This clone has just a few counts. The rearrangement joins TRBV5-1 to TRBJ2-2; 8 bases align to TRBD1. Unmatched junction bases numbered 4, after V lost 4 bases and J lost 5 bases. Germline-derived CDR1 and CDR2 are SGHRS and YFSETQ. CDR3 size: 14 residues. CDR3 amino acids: CASSQTGETGELFF. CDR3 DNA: TGCGCCAGCAGCCAGACAGGGGAAACCGGGGAGCTGTTTTTT.

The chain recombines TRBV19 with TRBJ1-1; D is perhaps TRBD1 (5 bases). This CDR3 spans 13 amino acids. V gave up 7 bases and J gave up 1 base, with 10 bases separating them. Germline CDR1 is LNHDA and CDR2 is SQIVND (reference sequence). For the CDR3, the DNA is TGTGCCAGTAATTTTCAGGGGAACACTGAAGCTTTCTTT. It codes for CASNFQGNTEAFF.

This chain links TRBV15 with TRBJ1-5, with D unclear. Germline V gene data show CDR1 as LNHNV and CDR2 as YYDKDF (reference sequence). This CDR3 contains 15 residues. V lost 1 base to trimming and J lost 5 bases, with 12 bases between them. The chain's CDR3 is CATSRVPREDQPQHF. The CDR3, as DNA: TGTGCCACCAGCAGAGTCCCGAGGGAGGATCAGCCCCAGCATTTT.

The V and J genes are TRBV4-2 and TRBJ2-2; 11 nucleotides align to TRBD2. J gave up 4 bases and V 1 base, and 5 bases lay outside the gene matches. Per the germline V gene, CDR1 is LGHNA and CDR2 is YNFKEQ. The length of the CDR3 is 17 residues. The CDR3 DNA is TGTGCCAGCAGCCAAGTTACTAGCGGGAGTGGCACCGGGGAGCTGTTTTTT. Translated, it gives CASSQVTSGSGTGELFF.

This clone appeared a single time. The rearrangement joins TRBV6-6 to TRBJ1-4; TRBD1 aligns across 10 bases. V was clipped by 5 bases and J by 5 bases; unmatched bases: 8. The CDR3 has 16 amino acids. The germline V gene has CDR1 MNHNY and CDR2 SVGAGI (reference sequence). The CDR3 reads CASSKGQGVLNEKLFF. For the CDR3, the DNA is TGTGCCAGCAGTAAAGGACAGGGGGTCTTAAATGAAAAACTGTTTTTT.

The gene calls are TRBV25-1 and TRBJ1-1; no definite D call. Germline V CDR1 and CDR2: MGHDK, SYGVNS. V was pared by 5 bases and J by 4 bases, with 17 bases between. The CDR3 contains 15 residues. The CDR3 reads CASSSLSEATTEAFF. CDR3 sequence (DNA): TGTGCCAGCAGTTCTCTCTCGGAGGCGACCACTGAAGCTTTCTTT.

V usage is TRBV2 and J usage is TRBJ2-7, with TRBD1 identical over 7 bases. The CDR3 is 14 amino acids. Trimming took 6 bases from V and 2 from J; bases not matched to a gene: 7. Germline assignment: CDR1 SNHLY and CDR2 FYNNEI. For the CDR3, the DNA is TGTGCCAGCAGACAACAGGGGTGGGCCTACGAGCAGTACTTC. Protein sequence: CASRQQGWAYEQYF. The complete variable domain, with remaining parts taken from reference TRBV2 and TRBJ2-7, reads EPEVTQTPSHQVTQMGQEVILRCVPISNHLYFYWYRQILGQKVEFLVSFYNNEISEKSEIFDDQFSVERPDGSNFTLKIRSTKLEDSAMYFCASRQQGWAYEQYFGPGTRLTVT.

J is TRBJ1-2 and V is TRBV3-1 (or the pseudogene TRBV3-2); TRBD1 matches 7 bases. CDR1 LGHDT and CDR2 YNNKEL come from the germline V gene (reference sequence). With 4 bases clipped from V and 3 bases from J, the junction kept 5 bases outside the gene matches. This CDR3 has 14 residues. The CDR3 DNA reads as TGTGCCAGCAGCCCAACGACAGGGTACTATGGCTACACCTTC. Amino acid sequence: CASSPTTGYYGYTF.

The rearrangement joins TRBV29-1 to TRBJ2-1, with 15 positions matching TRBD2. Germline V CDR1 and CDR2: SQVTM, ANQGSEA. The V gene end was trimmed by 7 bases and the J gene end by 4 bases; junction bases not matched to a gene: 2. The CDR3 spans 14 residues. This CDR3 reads CSEGLAGGYNEQFF. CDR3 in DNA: TGCAGCGAAGGACTAGCGGGAGGGTACAATGAGCAGTTCTTC.